This T cell receptor beta chain was captured by sequencing in a study of OX40 agonist ivuxolimab in advanced cancers. Study background: Partial responses occurred in Three dose-escalation patients, one with hepatocellular carcinoma and two with cutaneous melanoma.

In germline, CDR1 is MNHNY, CDR2 SVGAGI (reference sequence). The CDR3 consists of 14 residues. V lost 1 base and J lost 5, with 11 bases in between. TCRdb's table, derived via immunoSEQ multiplex PCR, lists solely in-frame clones and lacks some. The sample consists of tens of thousands of clones, more than 70% of them appearing once. With baseline, cycle 4 day 1, and cycle 7 day 1 as timepoints, blood was sampled. Study results and limitations: Dosing at 0.1 to 3.0 mg/kg was accompanied by clonal expansion of CD4+ and CD8+ blood T cells by week 6.

Comments on this clone: Antigen unknown.

The sample was CD4+ or CD8+ T cells sorted from blood, taken in a trial of the OX40 agonist ivuxolimab. V gene TRBV6-6 combines with J gene TRBJ2-5; D call uncertain. This clonotype originated in an adult with an advanced solid tumor such as melanoma, head and neck, liver or kidney cancer. CDR3 sequence (DNA): TGTGCCAGCAGTTACTACCATGGGGTCGAGACCCAGTACTTC. Amino acid sequence: CASSYYHGVETQYF.